These 31 T cell receptor beta chains were sequenced from one sample in a study of blood T cell repertoires in COVID-19. Only in-frame clones appear in the TCRdb table, and some are missing; sequencing was by immunoSEQ multiplex PCR. The sample includes 500,000 or so clones, around 90% of them seen just once. Sequencing was carried out using PBMCs or T cells enriched from blood (not recorded which). These TCRs come from a woman younger than 30 who had recovered from COVID-19.

V gene TRBV4-1 combines with J gene TRBJ1-6; TRBD1 matches at 8 bases. Per germline, CDR1 MGHRA and CDR2 YSYEKL. This CDR3 comprises 16 residues. Trimming took 3 bases from V and 7 from J; bases not matched to a gene: 8. For the CDR3, the DNA is TGCGCCAGCAGCCAGAACAGGGGGGTAAGGAATTCACCCCTCCACTTT. Amino acid sequence: CASSQNRGVRNSPLHF.

The CDR3 is CASTVEGSGDEQYF. DNA for the CDR3: TGTGCCAGCACTGTTGAGGGTAGCGGCGACGAGCAGTACTTC. The chain is built from TRBV2 and TRBJ2-7; perhaps TRBD2 as D (6 bases). Trimming removed 7 bases at V and 5 bases at J, with 18 bases between. The CDR3 extends over 14 amino acids. Germline V lookup: CDR1 SNHLY, CDR2 FYNNEI.

The chain recombines TRBV30 with TRBJ1-5, with 7 bases identical to TRBD1. With 6 bases clipped from V and 3 bases from J, the junction kept 5 bases outside the gene matches. CDR3 length: 13 amino acids. Germline V gene lookup returns CDR1 GTSNPN and CDR2 SVGIG (reference sequence). The CDR3 DNA sequence: TGTGCCTGCCGGGACAGCTTCAATCAGCCCCAGCATTTT. Protein product: CACRDSFNQPQHF.

V is TRBV5-6 and J is TRBJ2-3, with TRBD2 identical over 10 bases. This CDR3 region has 15 residues. After removal of 5 bases from V and 1 base from J, the junction contained 4 bases not matched to a gene. In germline, CDR1 is SGHDT, CDR2 YYEEEE. The CDR3 nucleotides read TGTGCCAGCAGTCTGAGCGGGGGGGGCACAGATACGCAGTATTTT. Residues: CASSLSGGGTDTQYF. Drawing the rest from reference TRBV5-6 and TRBJ2-3, the complete variable domain is DAGVTQSPTHLIKTRGQQVTLRCSPKSGHDTVSWYQQALGQGPQFIFQYYEEEERQRGNFPDRFSGHQFPNYSSELNVNALLLGDSALYLCASSLSGGGTDTQYFGPGTRLTVL.

The chain carries TRBV28 and TRBJ2-2; D is possibly TRBD1 (5 bases). Between the trimmed V and J ends, which lost 3 bases and 0 bases, there was a span of 17 bases. This CDR3 is 18 amino acids long. CDR1 is MDHEN and CDR2 is SYDVKM in the germline V gene. CDR3 sequence: CASSFFFQGPSNTGELFF. The CDR3 coding sequence is TGTGCCAGCAGTTTTTTCTTCCAGGGCCCTTCGAACACCGGGGAGCTGTTTTTT. Supplemented by reference TRBV28 and TRBJ2-2, the full variable domain reads DVKVTQSSRYLVKRTGEKVFLECVQDMDHENMFWYRQDPGLGLRLIYFSYDVKMKEKGDIPEGYSVSREKKERFSLILESASTNQTSMYLCASSFFFQGPSNTGELFFGEGSRLTVL.

The chain carries TRBV9 and TRBJ1-4; 7 nucleotides line up with TRBD1. V gave up 3 bases and J gave up 8 bases; unmatched junction bases: 10. The CDR3 runs 15 residues. Germline loops: CDR1 SGDLS, CDR2 YYNGEE. Here the CDR3 reads CASSASGTEREKLFF. CDR3 coding DNA: TGTGCCAGCAGCGCCTCCGGGACAGAACGAGAAAAACTGTTTTTT.

V is TRBV19 and J is TRBJ1-2, with 8 bases aligning to TRBD1. V shed 1 base, J shed 5 bases, and the junction held 9 bases outside the gene matches. Germline V gene lookup returns CDR1 LNHDA and CDR2 SQIVND (reference sequence). The CDR3 runs to 16 residues. The CDR3 nucleotides are TGTGCCAGTAGTATAGCTGGGACAGGTCCTTTTTATGGCTACACCTTC. It yields the protein CASSIAGTGPFYGYTF. Full variable domain (missing parts from reference TRBV19 and TRBJ1-2): DGGITQSPKYLFRKEGQNVTLSCEQNLNHDAMYWYRQDPGQGLRLIYYSQIVNDFQKGDIAEGYSVSREKKESFPLTVTSAQKNPTAFYLCASSIAGTGPFYGYTFGSGTRLTVV.

This clone was seen ten or more times. The DNA of the CDR3 is TGTGCCTGGAACAGCGCATCGAGGGTGAACACTGAAGCTTTCTTT. Translated, it gives CAWNSASRVNTEAFF. The V and J genes are TRBV30 and TRBJ1-1; D call uncertain. The CDR3 contains 15 residues. The V end was cut by 4 bases, the J end by 0 bases, with 15 bases between. Germline V gene data show CDR1 as GTSNPN and CDR2 as SVGIG (reference sequence).

This clone was found a few times. This chain links TRBV6-5 with TRBJ1-4; 7 nucleotides agree with TRBD1. CDR1 is MNHEY and CDR2 is SVGAGI in the germline V gene. V lost 6 bases to trimming and J lost 7 bases; unmatched junction nucleotides: 8. The CDR3 runs 14 residues. The CDR3, as DNA: TGTGCCAGCAGCTCGACAGGGTGGGGTGAAAAACTGTTTTTT. Its protein is CASSSTGWGEKLFF.

The V call is TRBV28, the J call TRBJ2-7, with D unclear. The V and J ends lost 3 bases and 0 bases respectively, with 9 bases between them. Germline CDR1 and CDR2: MDHEN and SYDVKM. There are 14 residues in the CDR3. The chain's CDR3 is CASSLARSSYEQYF. The CDR3 coding sequence is TGTGCCAGCAGTTTGGCGCGGTCCTCCTACGAGCAGTACTTC.

The chain is built from TRBV6-5 and TRBJ1-1, with TRBD1 identical over 7 bases. V dropped 5 bases and J dropped 8; count of bases not matched to a gene: 8. The CDR3 runs to 13 residues. Germline CDR1 MNHEY, CDR2 SVGAGI. Here the CDR3 reads CASSQTGSSEAFF. The CDR3 bases are TGTGCCAGCAGTCAGACAGGGTCCTCGGAAGCTTTCTTT.

This chain links TRBV5-4 with TRBJ2-5; D perhaps matches TRBD2 (5 bases). The CDR3 extends over 14 amino acids. The germline V gene encodes CDR1 SGHNT and CDR2 YYREEE (reference sequence). V dropped 0 bases and J dropped 4 bases, with 10 bases sitting between them. The CDR3 loop is CASSLEWESETQYF. The CDR3 DNA sequence: TGTGCCAGCAGCTTGGAATGGGAGTCAGAGACCCAGTACTTC.

J is TRBJ2-5 and V is TRBV7-9, with TRBD1 as a possible D gene (5 bases). The CDR3 is 13 residues long. The germline V and J ends were trimmed by 5 bases and 2 bases, with 9 bases remaining between them. The germline CDR1 and CDR2 sequences are SEHNR and FQNEAQ (reference sequence). CDR3: CASSLRQQETQYF. In nucleotides, the CDR3 is TGTGCCAGCAGCCTAAGACAGCAAGAGACCCAGTACTTC.

The chain combines TRBV5-1 with TRBJ2-3; no clear D gene. The ends were cut back, 5 bases at V and 0 bases at J, with 10 bases in the middle. In germline, CDR1 is SGHRS, CDR2 YFSETQ. The CDR3 is 14 amino acids. The CDR3 is CASRGDSSTDTQYF. The CDR3 DNA reads TGCGCCAGCAGGGGTGACTCAAGCACAGATACGCAGTATTTT.

In DNA, the CDR3 is TGCAGTGCTAGTAGAAACACGTTGATGTACACTGAAGCTTTCTTT. Its translation is CSASRNTLMYTEAFF. The gene calls are TRBV20-1 and TRBJ1-1; no reliable D call. This CDR3 is 15 amino acids long. The V end was cut by 3 bases, the J end by 3 bases, with 17 bases between. Germline CDR1 and CDR2: DFQATT and SNEGSKA (reference sequence).

The rearrangement uses TRBV27 and TRBJ1-1; D call uncertain. Trimming cost V 6 bases and J 0 bases, with 17 bases left between them. CDR3 size: 16 residues. Germline CDR1 is MNHEY and CDR2 is SMNVEV (reference sequence). Here the CDR3 reads CASRARLTDMNTEAFF. CDR3 nucleotide sequence: TGTGCCAGCAGAGCGAGATTGACGGATATGAACACTGAAGCTTTCTTT.

The chain couples TRBV12-3 or TRBV12-4 to TRBJ1-1; D uncertain. Trimming left V 3 bases short and J 5 bases short, with 4 bases between. The CDR3 totals 11 residues. The CDR3 loop reads CASSLATEAFF. The DNA for the CDR3 is TGTGCCAGCAGTTTGGCAACTGAAGCTTTCTTT.

There are a few counts of this clone. The chain uses TRBV11-2 and TRBJ1-3; the D gene is possibly TRBD1 (6 bases). The V and J ends lost 5 bases and 0 bases respectively, with 11 bases between them. Germline CDR1 is SGHAT and CDR2 is FQNNGV. This CDR3 is built from 15 residues. CDR3 loop: CASSTRGISGNTIYF. Here the CDR3 DNA reads TGTGCCAGCAGCACCAGGGGCATCTCTGGAAACACCATATATTTT.

CDR3 in DNA: TGTGCCAGCAGCTTAGTAGGTCTAGGAGGAAACACCATATATTTT. It encodes CASSLVGLGGNTIYF. This chain connects TRBV7-9 to TRBJ1-3, with no clear D. Germline assignment: CDR1 SEHNR and CDR2 FQNEAQ (reference sequence). V shed 1 base and J shed 4 bases, with 11 bases lying between them. The CDR3 has 15 residues. The full variable domain, completed using reference TRBV7-9 and TRBJ1-3, is DTGVSQNPRHKITKRGQNVTFRCDPISEHNRLYWYRQTLGQGPEFLTYFQNEAQLEKSRLLSDRFSAERPKGSFSTLEIQRTEQGDSAMYLCASSLVGLGGNTIYFGEGSWLTVV.

The rearrangement links TRBV6-5 to TRBJ1-2; 10 bases agree with TRBD1. Germline CDR1 is MNHEY and CDR2 is SVGAGI. The CDR3 extends over 16 amino acids. Unmatched junction bases numbered 6, after V lost 4 bases and J lost 1 base. The CDR3 here is CASSSLGTGVNYGYTF. The CDR3, as DNA: TGTGCCAGCAGTTCTCTCGGGACAGGGGTTAACTATGGCTACACCTTC.

CDR3: CASSFRVSFNADTQYF. The CDR3 DNA is TGTGCCAGCAGTTTCAGGGTCAGTTTTAATGCAGATACGCAGTATTTT. The gene calls are TRBV27 and TRBJ2-3; a possible D gene is TRBD1 (5 bases). Between the trimmed V and J ends, which lost 3 bases and 4 bases, there was a span of 17 bases. Looked up from germline, CDR1 is MNHEY and CDR2 is SMNVEV (reference sequence). The CDR3 runs 16 residues.

The chain joins TRBV7-9 to TRBJ2-5; D may be TRBD1 (5 bases). This CDR3 has 13 residues. Per germline, CDR1 SEHNR and CDR2 FQNEAQ (reference sequence). V was shortened by 3 bases and J by 1 base, with 6 bases between the two germline ends. Here the CDR3 DNA reads TGTGCCAGCAGCTTGACAGTCCAAGAGACCCAGTACTTC. This encodes CASSLTVQETQYF.

This clone was counted once. V is TRBV7-8 and J is TRBJ1-2; D remains unclear. V lost 4 bases to trimming and J lost 3 bases, with 27 bases between them. CDR1 and CDR2 (germline): SGHVS, FQNEAQ. This CDR3 comprises 19 residues. Here the CDR3 DNA reads TGTGCCAGCAGCTCTAAAGGAGTGGTGGGGAGGTTTCCGGACTATGGCTACACCTTC. It is translated as CASSSKGVVGRFPDYGYTF. Full variable domain (missing parts from reference TRBV7-8 and TRBJ1-2): GAGVSQSPRYKVAKRGQDVALRCDPISGHVSLFWYQQALGQGPEFLTYFQNEAQLDKSGLPSDRFFAERPEGSVSTLKIQRTQQEDSAVYLCASSSKGVVGRFPDYGYTFGSGTRLTVV.

The DNA for the CDR3 is TGCGCCAGCAGCTTGACAGGGGGCGGTGAAAAACTGTTTTTT. It yields the protein CASSLTGGGEKLFF. The V and J genes are TRBV5-1 and TRBJ1-4, with 9 bases that match TRBD1. Trimming took 1 base from V and 7 from J; bases not matched to a gene: 2. Germline-derived CDR1 and CDR2 are SGHRS and YFSETQ. This CDR3 comprises 14 residues.

The chain couples TRBV2 to TRBJ2-7, with TRBD1 identical over 8 bases. The V and J ends lost 2 bases and 5 bases, in that order; junction bases with no gene match: 8. This CDR3 has 15 residues. Germline V gene sequence: CDR1 SNHLY, CDR2 FYNNEI. The CDR3 loop reads CASSESRTGRNEQYF. The DNA of the CDR3 is TGTGCCAGCAGTGAATCGAGGACAGGGAGGAACGAGCAGTACTTC.

The chain has TRBV18 and TRBJ1-1; 7 bases are a match to TRBD1. Germline CDR1 and CDR2: KGHSH and LQKENI. This CDR3 comprises 16 residues. V lost 2 bases to trimming and J lost 1 base; unmatched junction nucleotides: 7. CDR3 residues: CASSPFGGTANTEAFF. CDR3 nucleotide sequence: TGTGCCAGCTCACCATTTGGAGGGACAGCGAACACTGAAGCTTTCTTT.

V gene TRBV19 combines with J gene TRBJ1-1; possibly TRBD1 for D (5 bases). The V and J ends lost 5 bases and 3 bases respectively, with 13 bases between them. Germline CDR1 is LNHDA and CDR2 is SQIVND (reference sequence). The CDR3 runs 14 residues. The CDR3 here is CASSPLGRDTEAFF. CDR3 coding DNA: TGTGCCAGTAGTCCTTTGGGCAGGGACACTGAAGCTTTCTTT.

This chain joins TRBV9 and TRBJ2-2; 8 bases align to TRBD2. The CDR3 totals 15 residues. V lost 7 bases to trimming and J lost 4 bases; unmatched junction nucleotides: 9. Germline CDR1 SGDLS, CDR2 YYNGEE. The chain's CDR3 is CASHQGSGGTGELFF. CDR3 DNA sequence: TGTGCCAGCCACCAGGGGAGCGGGGGCACCGGGGAGCTGTTTTTT.

The genes are TRBV5-1 and TRBJ2-3; TRBD1 matches at 7 bases. J gave up 2 bases and V 2 bases, and 2 bases lay outside the gene matches. Germline assignment: CDR1 SGHRS and CDR2 YFSETQ. The length of the CDR3 is 14 residues. Written as DNA, the CDR3 is TGCGCCAGCAGCTTCGGGACAGACACAGATACGCAGTATTTT. Translated, it gives CASSFGTDTDTQYF.

Here the CDR3 DNA reads TGTGCCAGCAGTTACTCGAGTCTGGAGCCCCAGCATTTT. Its protein product is CASSYSSLEPQHF. V and J are TRBV6-5 and TRBJ1-5; no firm D call. Per the germline V gene, CDR1 is MNHEY and CDR2 is SVGAGI. This CDR3 spans 13 amino acids. Trimming stripped 0 bases from V and 8 bases from J, with 8 bases between.

Points on this clone: In the same sample, other DNA sequences code for this CDR3. The chain recombines TRBV5-1 with TRBJ2-5; the D gene is possibly TRBD1 (5 bases). V gave up 2 bases and J gave up 1 base, with 6 bases separating them. The CDR3 totals 13 residues. Germline V CDR1 and CDR2: SGHRS, YFSETQ. The CDR3 DNA is TGCGCCAGCAGCTTCGACAGCCAAGAGACCCAGTACTTC. This translates into CASSFDSQETQYF.